Following are 8 T cell receptor beta chains from one sample sequenced in a study of blood T cell repertoires in COVID-19 (dated by TCRdb to about 2020). Receptor amplification or capture employed the immunoSEQ multiplex PCR assay. In TCRdb, the immuneACCESS table is reduced to in-frame sequences with V and J assigned. These tables do not hold every clone; where another copy was compared, an unresolved V gene accounts for under half, and the others remain unexplained. Recorded for this sample are 270,000 or so clones; approximately 90% of them occurred a single time. The leading ten clones occupy roughly 3.9% of the sample. The material sequenced was PBMCs or T cells enriched from blood (not recorded which). These receptors were taken from a woman in her 30s with acute COVID-19.

This clone was found once. This chain uses TRBV6-5 with TRBJ2-1; a possible D gene is TRBD2 (5 bases). The V gene lost 5 bases and the J gene lost 8 bases, with 19 bases spanning the gap. The CDR3 spans 15 residues. The germline CDR1 and CDR2 sequences are MNHEY and SVGAGI. DNA of the CDR3: TGTGCCAGCAGTCCCCTCGGAGCGGTGAAAGATGAGCAGTTCTTC. Translated, it gives CASSPLGAVKDEQFF.

The chain combines TRBV6-1 with TRBJ1-6; a weak D match, TRBD1 (5 bases). Germline assignment: CDR1 MNHNS and CDR2 SASEGT. Trimming cost V 3 bases and J 1 base, with 7 bases left between them. The CDR3 runs 15 residues. The DNA for the CDR3 is TGTGCCAGCAGTGATGGGGGGTCCTATAATTCACCCCTCCACTTT. It translates to CASSDGGSYNSPLHF.

The rearrangement uses TRBV6-6 and TRBJ2-3; TRBD2 matches 13 bases. Germline V gene sequence: CDR1 MNHNY, CDR2 SVGAGI (reference sequence). The CDR3 totals 14 residues. V gave up 6 bases and J gave up 6 bases; unmatched junction bases: 3. The CDR3 DNA is TGTGCCAGCAGACTAGCGGGAGGGGGGGATACGCAGTATTTT. It is translated as CASRLAGGGDTQYF.

The chain recombines TRBV6-5 with TRBJ1-3; possible D gene TRBD1, 5 bases. V lost 2 bases and J 0 bases, leaving 11 bases between the germline ends. CDR1 and CDR2 (germline): MNHEY, SVGAGI. The CDR3 spans 16 residues. CDR3 loop: CASSYVQADSGNTIYF. The CDR3 nucleotides are TGTGCCAGCAGTTACGTACAGGCCGACTCTGGAAACACCATATATTTT.

This clone has a single count. This rearrangement joins TRBV7-3 to TRBJ2-3; TRBD2 agrees at 11 bases. The CDR3 totals 17 residues. Germline assignment: CDR1 SGHTA and CDR2 FQGTGA. V was pared by 5 bases and J by 2 bases, with 9 bases of the junction left unmatched. The CDR3 nucleotides read TGTGCCAGCAGCCCAGTACCGGGACTAGCGGACACAGATACGCAGTATTTT. This codes for CASSPVPGLADTDTQYF.

The rearrangement joins TRBV18 to TRBJ2-1; possible D gene TRBD1, 5 bases. The CDR3 has 15 amino acids. CDR1 and CDR2 (germline): KGHSH, LQKENI. The germline V and J ends were trimmed by 4 bases and 5 bases, with 15 bases remaining between them. The CDR3: CASSLLQGLNNEQFF. CDR3 coding DNA: TGTGCCAGCTCACTGCTCCAGGGTTTGAACAATGAGCAGTTCTTC.

This clone was picked up one time. This chain links TRBV30 with TRBJ1-2, with 10 bases that match TRBD1. V trimming: 2 bases; J trimming: 6 bases; junction bases outside the gene matches: 9. CDR3 size: 15 residues. In germline, CDR1 is GTSNPN, CDR2 SVGIG (reference sequence). CDR3 nucleotide sequence: TGTGCCTGGAGTCAAATAACTGGACAGGGGGATGGCTACACCTTC. Translating gives CAWSQITGQGDGYTF.

The chain recombines TRBV7-3 with TRBJ2-4, with 10 bases lining up with TRBD2. This CDR3 is 13 amino acids long. With 5 bases clipped from V and 7 bases from J, the junction kept 2 bases outside the gene matches. Germline CDR1 is SGHTA and CDR2 is FQGTGA. CDR3 protein: CASSLAGENIQYF. As DNA, the CDR3 is TGTGCCAGCAGCCTAGCGGGAGAGAACATTCAGTACTTC.